This T cell receptor beta chain was identified during a study of cytomegalovirus exposure and HLA in healthy donors. The study, taken as a whole, reports: Immune exposure information available was restricted to CMV serostatus. Analysis performed later found over 15,000 TCR beta sequences associated with HLA alleles at 0.05 false discovery rate. Data from an earlier analysis indicated that most TCR beta V segments were productive either about 87% or about 30% of the time.

The study sampled nominally healthy donors, though unrecorded immune exposures were likely. With regard to this clone: Its antigen is unidentified.

CDR3 length equals 15 residues. V lost 3 bases and J lost 7; bases outside the gene matches: 11. Germline CDR1 reads SGHDN; CDR2 reads FVKESK. Amplification used 60 Vbeta primers and 13 Jbeta primers. Assay: immunoSEQ multiplex PCR; the TCRdb copy retains only in-frame clones and omits some. The sample includes over 150,000 clones, roughly 80% of them seen just once. The clonotype was recovered from a male donor in good health and CMV-seropositive. The chain recombines TRBV14 with TRBJ2-5; 7 nucleotides match TRBD1. The specimen was PBMCs. CDR3 region: CASSQTRQGPGTQYF. As DNA, the CDR3 is TGTGCCAGCAGCCAGACAAGACAGGGCCCGGGGACCCAGTACTTC.